This entry describes one T cell receptor (beta chain). This clonotype was detected a few times. It lacks a known antigen. The input lacks base qualities; no much larger clone sits a single base away. This sample was included in a study of glioma-infiltrating T cells (dated by TCRdb to between 2015 and 2016). About the full investigation: Low-grade gliomas were represented by WHO grade II oligodendrogliomas or astrocytomas, and glioblastomas were represented by WHO grade IV tumors that were sampled at initial rather than recurrent diagnosis. The study sequenced TCR alpha- and beta-chain repertoires from glioma tissue, from non-neoplastic brain tissue and from matched peripheral blood mononuclear cells. To gauge divergence between tissue and blood T-cell populations, every tissue-infiltrating repertoire was compared against the peripheral blood repertoire from the same patient. The paired cohort comprised three low-grade glioma patients, about eight primary glioblastoma patients and three non-glioma patients contributing non-neoplastic brain tissue. Dexamethasone was administered to glioma patients for six or fewer days before surgery. Sequencing coverage of 4.5- to 10-fold of around 1 million peripheral T cells was targeted for blood libraries.

TCR alpha and beta CDR3 regions were amplified with the iRepertoire nested amplicon-rescue multiplex PCR (arm-PCR) platform from RNA. The input for one-step reverse transcription and amplification was 100-400 ng of tissue mRNA or PBMC total RNA. Following bead purification, Illumina adapters were added through a secondary multiplex PCR, and the libraries were then gel-purified between 200 and 400 bp. Demultiplexing relied on internal 6-nucleotide barcodes carried by the libraries. Sequencing of the libraries was done on an Illumina MiSeq using 2x220 or 2x250 nucleotide paired-end reads. The authors' pipeline ran thus. FLASH 1.2.11 was used to merge paired reads, and BWA-MEM then aligned the reads to the GRCh37 human genome before TRA and TRB reads were extracted. For V and J assignment, an IMGT-derived reference of cassette sequences and CDR3 motifs that included pseudogenes was used. Three-frame translation of reads was performed, and productive CDR3s were defined as those with a C...FGXG motif and no stop codons. Unique combinations of V-J cassette pair and CDR3 amino acid sequence were defined as clonotypes. Reads were filtered by Hamming distance, thresholded by each sample's sequence error rate in mapped regions. The raw public data were reprocessed by TCRdb itself: fastp quality trimming at Q25, MiXCR clonotype calling, in-frame beta chains only. Rows matching on CDR3 protein sequence are summarized as one entry with the most common DNA and genes. The V and J calls were not made by the authors but by TCRdb's processing. For this sample there are 300,000 to 400,000 distinct CDR3 sequences; 41% appear just once. Approximately 12% of the sample comes from the top ten.

Immediately after resection, surgical brain or tumor specimens were cryofrozen in liquid nitrogen, with peripheral blood cells collected concurrently. General findings and caveats noted by the study authors: Very few CDR3 sequences were shared between tissue and blood, attributed to high CDR3 diversity and limited sampling. Patients with low tissue-blood divergence were marked by a signature set of shared blood CDR3 motifs, and that set was depleted in highly divergent patients. The group comparisons were based on small numbers of patients: three non-neoplastic, three low-grade glioma and seven or eight glioblastoma patients. VJ-independent divergence between tissue and blood was lower than expected in non-neoplastic patients but higher than expected in all gliomas, particularly low-grade gliomas.

The specimen was glioma tissue, nonneoplastic brain tissue, or PBMCs (not recorded which). The sequence derives from a human donor with low-grade glioma or glioblastoma, undergoing nonglioma brain surgery, or in good health (not recorded which).

Here the CDR3 is given as CASSGRNEQFF. In nucleotide form, the sequence is TGTGCCAGCAGCGGACGGAATGAGCAGTTCTTC. The rearrangement joined TRBV7-9 to TRBJ2-1, with the D gene too uncertain to name. The CDR3 runs 11 amino acids, cysteine and phenylalanine included. Only CDR3 DNA is held: 33 bases, read in frame from base 1. V loses 5 bases of germline sequence and J loses 7 bases, and the interval between the two ends is 6 bases. CDR1 is given as SEHNR and CDR2 as FQNEAQ, both from the germline V gene (reference sequence).